These 30 T cell receptor beta chains share one sample of origin, sequenced in a study of early T cells in non-severe SARS-CoV-2 infection. TCRdb passed the 5' RACE reads through MiXCR, listing each CDR3 protein once. Here the sample spans fewer than 60,000 distinct CDR3 sequences, 9.5% to 12% being singletons. The sequencing sample was made of whole blood. The receptors stem from an adult who was a healthcare worker with PCR-confirmed SARS-CoV-2 infection or an uninfected control (not recorded which).

This clonotype was detected ten times or more. The chain joins TRBV11-2 to TRBJ2-4, with unresolved D. Germline CDR1 is SGHAT and CDR2 is FQNNGV. V was shortened by 4 bases and J by 0 bases, with 10 bases between the two germline ends. The CDR3 has 15 residues. CDR3 residues: CASSSLSRAKNIQYF. DNA of the CDR3: TGTGCCAGCAGCTCCCTCTCAAGAGCCAAAAACATTCAGTACTTC.

This clonotype was found many times. The chain has TRBV28 and TRBJ2-1; the D is unclear. V lost 6 bases and J 7 bases, leaving 10 bases between the germline ends. The CDR3 spans 12 residues. CDR1 and CDR2 (germline): MDHEN, SYDVKM. CDR3 sequence reads: CASSLEWNEQFF. The CDR3 DNA reads as TGTGCCAGCAGCCTTGAATGGAATGAGCAGTTCTTC.

This clonotype has just a few counts. The chain recombines TRBV12-3 or TRBV12-4 with TRBJ2-1; 9 bases line up with TRBD2. CDR3 length: 14 residues. Trimming at V came to 6 bases and at J to 6 bases, leaving 6 bases not matched to a gene. The CDR3 DNA reads as TGTGCCAGCAGGACTAGCGGTAGAATCAATGAGCAGTTCTTC. It translates to CASRTSGRINEQFF.

This clonotype came up many times. The chain carries TRBV6-1 and TRBJ2-2; 7 nucleotides match TRBD1. The CDR3 runs to 16 residues. Germline V gene lookup returns CDR1 MNHNS and CDR2 SASEGT. The junction had 10 bases not matched to a gene; V was cut back by 3 bases and J by 6 bases. This CDR3 reads CASSEAAEGAPGELFF. The CDR3 DNA reads TGTGCCAGCAGTGAGGCTGCCGAGGGGGCTCCCGGGGAGCTGTTTTTT.

This clonotype was detected ten times or more. This chain connects TRBV21-1 to TRBJ2-7; the table's D call TRBD1 went unverified against the DNA. TRBV21-1 is deemed a pseudogene. The CDR3 is 11 amino acids. CDR3 in DNA: TGTGCCAGCAGCCAGGGGTACGAGCAGTACTTC. This encodes CASSQGYEQYF.

V gene TRBV12-5 combines with J gene TRBJ2-5; D is unresolved. The V end was cut by 2 bases, the J end by 4 bases, with 5 bases between. The CDR3 is 12 residues long. Looked up from germline, CDR1 is LGHNT and CDR2 is FRNRAP. CDR3: CASGLTGETQYF. The DNA for the CDR3 is TGTGCTAGTGGTTTGACCGGAGAGACCCAGTACTTC.

This CDR3 reads CASIPNGGIQETQYF. In nucleotides, the CDR3 is TGTGCCAGCATCCCTAATGGGGGGATCCAAGAGACCCAGTACTTC. The rearrangement links TRBV2 to TRBJ2-5; D may be TRBD2 (6 bases). The CDR3 length is 15 residues. Trimming took 7 bases from V and 1 from J, leaving 16 bases between them. Germline assignment: CDR1 SNHLY and CDR2 FYNNEI.

This clonotype has a handful of counts. The gene calls are TRBV6-6 and TRBJ2-1, with 7 bases matching TRBD2. The CDR3 totals 13 residues. The junction had 3 bases not matched to a gene; V was cut back by 6 bases and J by 4 bases. Germline CDR1 and CDR2: MNHNY and SVGAGI (reference sequence). The CDR3 DNA is TGTGCCAGCAGGGGGGGAGGGTACAATGAGCAGTTCTTC. Translation gives CASRGGGYNEQFF.

The CDR3 nucleotides are TGTGCCAGCAGCACACAGGGAAGGCTCAAAGCTTTCTTT. Its translation is CASSTQGRLKAFF. The chain joins TRBV3-1 to TRBJ1-1, with D possibly being TRBD1 (6 bases). The V and J ends lost 5 bases and 9 bases respectively, with 16 bases between them. CDR1 and CDR2 from the germline V gene are LGHDT and YNNKEL (reference sequence). CDR3 size: 13 residues.

This clonotype was observed at least ten times. The chain links TRBV29-1 to TRBJ2-7; D remains ambiguous. Germline loops: CDR1 SQVTM, CDR2 ANQGSEA. The CDR3 runs 12 residues. Trimming left V 5 bases short and J 2 bases short, with 10 bases between. The CDR3 loop reads CSVYDGAYEQYF. For the CDR3, the DNA is TGCAGCGTTTATGACGGTGCCTACGAGCAGTACTTC.

This clonotype occurred a few times. V and J are TRBV5-4 and TRBJ1-5; D is unresolved. The CDR3 extends over 15 amino acids. Trimming took 1 base from V and 1 from J, leaving 9 bases between them. Germline V gene data show CDR1 as SGHNT and CDR2 as YYREEE (reference sequence). This CDR3 is CASSLLGGSNQPQHF. The CDR3, as DNA: TGTGCCAGCAGCTTGCTGGGAGGCAGCAATCAGCCCCAGCATTTT.

The V and J genes are TRBV12-3 or TRBV12-4 and TRBJ2-1, with TRBD1 matching over 8 bases. The CDR3 length is 12 residues. V dropped 6 bases and J dropped 7; count of bases not matched to a gene: 2. CDR3 sequence reads: CASRDRGNEQFF. The CDR3 DNA reads TGTGCCAGCAGAGACAGGGGAAATGAGCAGTTCTTC.

This clonotype has more than one count but fewer than ten. This rearrangement joins TRBV6-2 or TRBV6-3 to TRBJ2-3; weak D call: TRBD2 (5 bases). Trimming removed 5 bases from V and 2 bases from J, with 14 bases in between. In germline, CDR1 is MNHEY, CDR2 SVGEGT. CDR3 size: 15 residues. Written as DNA, the CDR3 is TGTGCCAGCAGTAGGGCCGCGGGTTACACAGATACGCAGTATTTT. This sequence encodes CASSRAAGYTDTQYF.

CDR3 in DNA: TGTGCCAGCAGTGACAGGGGAAAATGGGGCAACTATGGCTACACCTTC. It is translated as CASSDRGKWGNYGYTF. The V gene is TRBV12-3 or TRBV12-4, the J gene TRBJ1-2; 8 bases are a match to TRBD1. V was clipped by 5 bases and J by 2 bases; unmatched bases: 10. The CDR3 length is 16 residues.

This clonotype was detected only a few times. The chain uses TRBV12-3 or TRBV12-4 and TRBJ2-3; possible D gene TRBD2, 6 bases. V lost 9 bases and J 4 bases, leaving 14 bases between the germline ends. The CDR3 is 13 amino acids. CDR3 DNA: TGTGCCAGTCAGGGAGGCGGCCCAGATACGCAGTATTTT. Amino acid sequence: CASQGGGPDTQYF.

V is TRBV2 and J is TRBJ2-1; D ambiguous. The V end lost 6 bases, the J end lost 5 bases, and 14 bases lay between the germline ends. From germline, CDR1 is SNHLY and CDR2 FYNNEI. This CDR3 spans 14 amino acids. The CDR3 DNA follows: TGTGCCAGCAGCTTCTCCCCCACCCACAATGAGCAGTTCTTC. It specifies CASSFSPTHNEQFF.

This clonotype was detected many times. CDR3 DNA: TGTGCCAGCAGCTCATTCGGGGACAGTCGGAAAGAGACCCAGTACTTC. The encoded protein is CASSSFGDSRKETQYF. V usage is TRBV5-6 and J usage is TRBJ2-5; 7 bases are a match to TRBD1. The length of the CDR3 is 16 residues. V gave up 3 bases and J gave up 3 bases; unmatched junction bases: 11. Germline V CDR1 and CDR2: SGHDT, YYEEEE.

V usage is TRBV20-1 and J usage is TRBJ2-3; perhaps TRBD1 as D (5 bases). V dropped 6 bases and J dropped 1 base, with 14 bases sitting between them. This CDR3 is 14 amino acids long. CDR1 and CDR2 from the germline V gene are DFQATT and SNEGSKA (reference sequence). Here the CDR3 DNA reads TGCAGTGCCCTATACAGGATTGGCACAGATACGCAGTATTTT. It codes for CSALYRIGTDTQYF.

CDR3 sequence reads: CSVVTGRRYNEQFF. The CDR3 nucleotides are TGCAGCGTTGTGACAGGCCGTCGCTACAATGAGCAGTTCTTC. This sequence joins TRBV29-1 and TRBJ2-1; possibly TRBD1 for D (6 bases). Trimming left V 4 bases short and J 3 bases short, with 13 bases between. This CDR3 has 14 amino acids. Germline CDR1 reads SQVTM; CDR2 reads ANQGSEA.

The sample holds many counts of this clonotype. This sequence joins TRBV28 and TRBJ1-6, with 7 positions matching TRBD1. V lost 5 bases, J lost 10 bases, and 11 bases stayed unmatched. In germline, CDR1 is MDHEN, CDR2 SYDVKM. This CDR3 comprises 15 residues. CDR3 sequence (DNA): TGTGCCAGCAGTCTACCGGGACAGTGGAACTCACCCCTCCACTTT. Residues: CASSLPGQWNSPLHF. Drawing the rest from reference TRBV28 and TRBJ1-6, the complete variable domain is DVKVTQSSRYLVKRTGEKVFLECVQDMDHENMFWYRQDPGLGLRLIYFSYDVKMKEKGDIPEGYSVSREKKERFSLILESASTNQTSMYLCASSLPGQWNSPLHFGNGTRLTVT.

The V and J genes are TRBV6-2 or TRBV6-3 and TRBJ2-2; unclear D gene. This CDR3 is 16 amino acids long. The ends were cut back, 2 bases at V and 0 bases at J, with 10 bases in the middle. Germline V gene data show CDR1 as MNHEY and CDR2 as SVGEGT. CDR3 in DNA: TGTGCCAGCAGTTACGCCCTTCCAGCGAACACCGGGGAGCTGTTTTTT. It encodes CASSYALPANTGELFF.

This clonotype was observed at least ten times. The chain combines TRBV6-5 with TRBJ1-1, with D unresolved. The CDR3 is 12 residues long. Germline V gene data show CDR1 as MNHEY and CDR2 as SVGAGI. V dropped 11 bases and J dropped 3 bases, with 13 bases sitting between them. CDR3 sequence: CACAAWDTEAFF. As DNA, the CDR3 is TGTGCCTGCGCCGCCTGGGACACTGAAGCTTTCTTT.

This clonotype was seen more than once but under ten times. This chain uses TRBV5-1 with TRBJ2-7; 11 bases align to TRBD2. Germline V gene sequence: CDR1 SGHRS, CDR2 YFSETQ. V dropped 0 bases and J dropped 3; count of bases not matched to a gene: 5. The CDR3 runs 16 residues. DNA of the CDR3: TGCGCCAGCAGCTTGGTACTAGCGGGAGTGGGCTACGAGCAGTACTTC. This codes for CASSLVLAGVGYEQYF.

The sample holds many counts of this clonotype. The gene calls are TRBV4-3 and TRBJ2-3; the match to TRBD2 covers 14 bases. Germline loops: CDR1 LGHNA, CDR2 YSLEER. There are 21 residues in the CDR3. Losses at the gene ends were 0 bases for V and 4 bases for J; bases not matched to a gene: 15. CDR3 sequence reads: CASSQETRLAGGHVPPDTQYF. The CDR3 coding sequence is TGCGCCAGCAGCCAAGAAACCCGACTAGCGGGGGGGCATGTCCCACCAGATACGCAGTATTTT.

This clonotype has ten or more counts. The gene calls are TRBV6-2 or TRBV6-3 and TRBJ2-1; 9 bases match TRBD2. Trimming at V came to 4 bases and at J to 6 bases, leaving 7 bases not matched to a gene. The CDR3 totals 15 residues. Per the germline V gene, CDR1 is MNHEY and CDR2 is SVGEGT. CDR3 in amino acids: CASSSSGNPGNEQFF. The CDR3 DNA reads as TGTGCCAGCAGTTCTAGCGGGAATCCCGGCAATGAGCAGTTCTTC.

This clonotype was picked up a small number of times. The rearrangement links TRBV7-2 to TRBJ2-4; tentatively, D is TRBD2 (5 bases). Germline lookup yields CDR1 SGHTA and CDR2 FQGNSA. V gave up 1 base and J gave up 1 base, with 14 bases separating them. This CDR3 spans 17 amino acids. CDR3 nucleotides: TGTGCCAGCAGCTTAGAAACACGGACGGGGGCCAAAAACATTCAGTACTTC. Translating gives CASSLETRTGAKNIQYF.

This rearrangement joins TRBV4-3 to TRBJ2-7, with D tentatively TRBD2 (6 bases). Trimming stripped 0 bases from V and 3 bases from J, with 12 bases between. The CDR3 is 15 residues long. Germline V gene data show CDR1 as LGHNA and CDR2 as YSLEER. The CDR3 DNA is TGCGCCAGCAGCCAAGATCGGGAGCAGATCTACGAGCAGTACTTC. It yields the protein CASSQDREQIYEQYF.

The chain is built from TRBV5-4 and TRBJ2-5; perhaps TRBD2 as D (6 bases). Trimming shortened V by 7 bases and J by 1 base, and 14 bases separated the two germline ends. Germline CDR1 SGHNT, CDR2 YYREEE (reference sequence). The CDR3 has 14 amino acids. The CDR3 coding sequence is TGTGCCAGCGAATCGGGGGTCGGCCAAGAGACCCAGTACTTC. It yields the protein CASESGVGQETQYF.

The rearrangement joins TRBV29-1 to TRBJ2-1; 8 nucleotides match TRBD1. J was trimmed by 9 bases and V by 0 bases; bases with no gene match: 13. CDR3 length equals 16 residues. CDR1 and CDR2 from the germline V gene are SQVTM and ANQGSEA. The CDR3 DNA is TGCAGCGTTGAAGATCCGAGGACAGGGCTTGACAGTGAGCAGTTCTTC. Translation: CSVEDPRTGLDSEQFF.

This clonotype was picked up a small number of times. V is TRBV19 and J is TRBJ2-5; D assignment may be TRBD1 or TRBD2 (5 bases each). The germline V gene has CDR1 LNHDA and CDR2 SQIVND (reference sequence). This CDR3 is 12 amino acids long. Trimming stripped 3 bases from V and 10 bases from J, with 12 bases between. CDR3 nucleotides: TGTGCCAGTAGTATCGGGGCTAGCAGCCAGTACTTC. It codes for CASSIGASSQYF.